This TCR beta chain was recorded in a study of T-cell reconstitution after alpha-beta-depleted transplantation in children. It was with unique molecular identifiers that the TCRbeta library was prepared. Using its own MiXCR run on the PCR reads, TCRdb lists one record per CDR3 protein. The sample has hundreds of thousands of distinct CDR3 sequences; 32% are singletons. This clonotype was observed a few times. This TCR was recovered from a human donor who donated a stem cell graft to a child with aplastic anemia. The material was PBMCs from the stem cell graft donor, obtained from the stem cell graft.

In nucleotides, the CDR3 is TGTGCCTGGAGCCCGAGCACAGATACGCAGTATTTT. Amino acid sequence: CAWSPSTDTQYF. The chain couples TRBV30 to TRBJ2-3; no reliable D call. Deletions cut 3 bases from V and 0 bases from J, with 4 bases between. CDR3 length: 12 amino acids. Germline V gene lookup returns CDR1 GTSNPN and CDR2 SVGIG (reference sequence).